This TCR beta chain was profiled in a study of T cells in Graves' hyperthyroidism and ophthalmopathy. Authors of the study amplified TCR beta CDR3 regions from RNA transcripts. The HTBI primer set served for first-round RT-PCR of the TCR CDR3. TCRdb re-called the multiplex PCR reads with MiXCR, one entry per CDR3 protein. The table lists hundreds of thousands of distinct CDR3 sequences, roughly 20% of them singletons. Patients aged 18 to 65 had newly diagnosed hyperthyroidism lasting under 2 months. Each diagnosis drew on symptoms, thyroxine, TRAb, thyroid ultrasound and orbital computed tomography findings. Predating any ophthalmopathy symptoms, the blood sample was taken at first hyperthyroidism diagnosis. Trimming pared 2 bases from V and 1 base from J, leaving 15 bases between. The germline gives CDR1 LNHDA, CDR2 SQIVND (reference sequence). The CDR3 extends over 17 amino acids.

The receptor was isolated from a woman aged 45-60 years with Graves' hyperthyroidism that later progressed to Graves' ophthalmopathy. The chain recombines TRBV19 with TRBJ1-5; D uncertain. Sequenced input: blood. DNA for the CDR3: TGTGCCAGTAGTATAAACGGGAACCCGAACAGCAATCAGCCCCAGCATTTT. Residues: CASSINGNPNSNQPQHF.